A single sample is the source of the 17 T cell receptor beta chains below, sequenced in a study of shared clonotypes between healthy human individuals. Measured with immunoSEQ multiplex PCR; TCRdb has only the in-frame clones, and not every one. This table has hundreds of thousands of clones, roughly 96% appearing once. CD45RO negativity and positive selection for CCR7 defined naive CD8 cells, a population that excluded terminally differentiated effector memory CD45RA+ cells. The material sequenced was naive CD8+ T cells sorted from blood. All receptors come from a woman aged 30 to 39 in good health.

The chain couples TRBV28 to TRBJ2-3; 11 bases line up with TRBD2. Germline V gene lookup returns CDR1 MDHEN and CDR2 SYDVKM. V shed 4 bases, J shed 4 bases, and the junction held 4 bases outside the gene matches. This CDR3 spans 15 amino acids. The CDR3 coding sequence is TGTGCCAGCAGTTATTCTAGCGGGAGGCCAGATACGCAGTATTTT. This translates into CASSYSSGRPDTQYF.

This clone showed up just once. The rearrangement links TRBV7-9 to TRBJ1-1; no definite D call. CDR1 is SEHNR, CDR2 FQNEAQ, per germline (reference sequence). The ends were cut back, 1 base at V and 8 bases at J, with 5 bases in the middle. The CDR3 is made up of 11 amino acids. As DNA, the CDR3 is TGTGCCAGCAGCTTAGTAGGGGAAGCTTTCTTT. Amino acid sequence: CASSLVGEAFF.

Of note for this clone: An end of the junction does not agree with germline; a read error may underlie this. The V call is TRBV7-9, the J call TRBJ2-7, with D perhaps matching TRBD2 (6 bases). Per germline, CDR1 SEHNR and CDR2 FQNEAQ (reference sequence). The CDR3 covers 13 residues. The CDR3: CASSRGSEYEQCF. The CDR3 bases are TGTGCCAGCAGCCGGGGGAGCGAGTACGAGCAGTGCTTC.

The genes are TRBV27 and TRBJ2-7; TRBD2 matches at 12 bases. V shed 5 bases, J shed 4 bases, and the junction held 3 bases outside the gene matches. Per germline, CDR1 MNHEY and CDR2 SMNVEV (reference sequence). This CDR3 comprises 14 residues. For the CDR3, the DNA is TGTGCCAGCAGTCTAGCGGGAGGGCAATACGAGCAGTACTTC. This gives the protein CASSLAGGQYEQYF.

This chain joins TRBV9 and TRBJ2-7; D not resolved. The length of the CDR3 is 12 residues. Germline V gene sequence: CDR1 SGDLS, CDR2 YYNGEE. Trimming took 4 bases from V and 5 from J, leaving 10 bases between them. DNA for the CDR3: TGTGCCAGCAGCCCAGGTAGGGACGAGCAGTACTTC. This translates into CASSPGRDEQYF.

The chain has TRBV7-3 and TRBJ2-7; 9 nucleotides align to TRBD2. Looked up from germline, CDR1 is SGHTA and CDR2 is FQGTGA. The CDR3 length is 14 residues. With V trimmed by 2 bases and J by 2 bases, 1 base remained unmatched. The CDR3 sequence: CASSLLAGPYEQYF. CDR3 coding DNA: TGTGCCAGCAGCTTACTAGCGGGACCCTACGAGCAGTACTTC.

Concerning this clone itself: Other DNA sequences from this sample encode an identical CDR3 as well. V gene TRBV27 combines with J gene TRBJ1-1; D not resolved. The CDR3 is made up of 13 amino acids. The V gene lost 2 bases and the J gene lost 1 base, with 5 bases spanning the gap. Germline CDR1 is MNHEY and CDR2 is SMNVEV (reference sequence). CDR3 nucleotide sequence: TGTGCCAGCAGTTTAGGCCAGAACACTGAAGCTTTCTTT. This encodes CASSLGQNTEAFF.

This chain joins TRBV29-1 and TRBJ2-2; D unclear. Germline CDR1 SQVTM, CDR2 ANQGSEA. The CDR3 is 13 amino acids. V lost 5 bases and J lost 5, with 12 bases in between. The CDR3 DNA reads as TGCAGCGTTCTCCAGCGTGGGACCGGGGAGCTGTTTTTT. This translates into CSVLQRGTGELFF.

This clone occurred a few times. The V and J genes are TRBV19 and TRBJ1-5; D is undetermined. V was pared by 5 bases and J by 5 bases, with 13 bases between. The CDR3 totals 14 residues. CDR1 and CDR2 from the germline V gene are LNHDA and SQIVND (reference sequence). The chain's CDR3 is CASSPPIGDQPQHF. CDR3 nucleotides: TGTGCCAGTAGTCCCCCGATCGGGGATCAGCCCCAGCATTTT.

The CDR3, as DNA: TGTGCCAGCAGTTTTAGCGGTTTCTACAATGAGCAGTTCTTC. Translation gives CASSFSGFYNEQFF. The chain links TRBV27 to TRBJ2-1, with D possibly being TRBD2 (6 bases). This CDR3 is built from 14 residues. The V end was cut by 3 bases, the J end by 3 bases, with 9 bases between. Germline CDR1 reads MNHEY; CDR2 reads SMNVEV (reference sequence).

This chain connects TRBV7-6 to TRBJ1-5, with D perhaps TRBD1 (6 bases). Trimming pared 2 bases from V and 0 bases from J, leaving 8 bases between. Germline V gene data show CDR1 as SGHVS and CDR2 as FNYEAQ. The CDR3 consists of 15 residues. The CDR3 loop reads CASSLMGASNQPQHF. The CDR3 bases are TGTGCCAGCAGCTTAATGGGGGCTAGCAATCAGCCCCAGCATTTT.

This rearrangement joins TRBV10-2 to TRBJ2-7, with D perhaps matching TRBD1 (6 bases). Per the germline V gene, CDR1 is WSHSY and CDR2 is SAAADI. The V end lost 7 bases, the J end lost 3 bases, and 13 bases lay between the germline ends. The CDR3 totals 13 residues. This CDR3 is CASTVGTNYEQYF. In nucleotides, the CDR3 is TGCGCCAGCACCGTTGGGACAAACTACGAGCAGTACTTC.

Details on this clone: The same CDR3 arises from other DNA sequences in this sample as well. This rearrangement joins TRBV7-9 to TRBJ2-3; a weak D match, TRBD1 (5 bases). Germline V gene lookup returns CDR1 SEHNR and CDR2 FQNEAQ (reference sequence). This CDR3 has 15 amino acids. Trimming shortened V by 5 bases and J by 0 bases, and 12 bases separated the two germline ends. CDR3 residues: CASSPDRASTDTQYF. The CDR3 DNA follows: TGTGCCAGCAGCCCTGACAGAGCTAGCACAGATACGCAGTATTTT.

The CDR3 spells CASKAGGPYNEQFF. The CDR3 region has the DNA TGTGCCAGCAAGGCGGGAGGCCCCTACAATGAGCAGTTCTTC. The chain carries TRBV2 and TRBJ2-1; 8 bases map to TRBD2. Germline V gene sequence: CDR1 SNHLY, CDR2 FYNNEI. The CDR3 is 14 amino acids. Unmatched junction bases numbered 4, after V lost 7 bases and J lost 2 bases.

The V and J genes are TRBV6-6 and TRBJ1-2; D unresolved. Germline lookup yields CDR1 MNHNY and CDR2 SVGAGI (reference sequence). V lost 5 bases and J 4 bases, leaving 11 bases between the germline ends. The CDR3 totals 13 residues. This CDR3 is CASSSDGFYGYTF. DNA of the CDR3: TGTGCCAGCAGTAGCGACGGCTTCTATGGCTACACCTTC.

The chain carries TRBV28 and TRBJ2-7, with no clear D. Germline V CDR1 and CDR2: MDHEN, SYDVKM. Trimming removed 0 bases at V and 7 bases at J, with 4 bases between. This CDR3 comprises 11 residues. DNA for the CDR3: TGTGCCAGCAGTTTATGGCAAGAGCAGTACTTC. Translated: CASSLWQEQYF.

The rearrangement joins TRBV6-1 to TRBJ2-2; possibly TRBD2 for D (5 bases). V was shortened by 1 base and J by 7 bases, with 7 bases between the two germline ends. This CDR3 has 13 amino acids. Germline V gives CDR1 MNHNS, CDR2 SASEGT. The CDR3 nucleotides are TGTGCCAGCAGTGAAGGGGCGGGCGGGGAGCTGTTTTTT. Translation gives CASSEGAGGELFF.